One and the same sample provided the 31 T cell receptor beta chains below, sequenced in a study of blood T cell repertoires in COVID-19. Clones were sequenced by immunoSEQ multiplex PCR, and TCRdb holds only the in-frame ones, with some missing. The sample includes some 70,000 clones, over 80% of them seen just once. Sequenced input: peripheral blood. The receptors originated from a human donor in a cohort sampled during active COVID-19.

This rearrangement joins TRBV11-2 to TRBJ1-2, with a possible D match to TRBD1 (6 bases). Germline assignment: CDR1 SGHAT and CDR2 FQNNGV. CDR3 length: 13 amino acids. The V end lost 5 bases, the J end lost 4 bases, and 11 bases lay between the germline ends. The CDR3 coding sequence is TGTGCCAGCAGCCCCGGACAGAGCTATGGCTACACCTTC. Protein sequence: CASSPGQSYGYTF. Full variable domain (missing parts from reference TRBV11-2 and TRBJ1-2): EAGVAQSPRYKIIEKRQSVAFWCNPISGHATLYWYQQILGQGPKLLIQFQNNGVVDDSQLPKDRFSAERLKGVDSTLKIQPAKLEDSAVYLCASSPGQSYGYTFGSGTRLTVV.

The chain employs TRBV3-1 (or the pseudogene TRBV3-2) and TRBJ1-4, with a weak D call TRBD1 (6 bases). The CDR3 extends over 14 amino acids. The germline V gene encodes CDR1 LGHDT and CDR2 YNNKEL (reference sequence). Trimming stripped 3 bases from V and 5 bases from J, with 10 bases between. The CDR3 nucleotides are TGTGCCAGCAGCCACCAGGGGAGAAATGAAAAACTGTTTTTT. Translated, it gives CASSHQGRNEKLFF.

This chain connects TRBV5-1 to TRBJ2-7; 7 bases match TRBD1. Looked up from germline, CDR1 is SGHRS and CDR2 is YFSETQ. CDR3 length equals 15 residues. V shed 3 bases, J shed 0 bases, and the junction held 6 bases outside the gene matches. CDR3 nucleotides: TGCGCCAGCAGCTACTTGACAGGGAACTCCTACGAGCAGTACTTC. The encoded protein is CASSYLTGNSYEQYF.

This chain uses TRBV28 with TRBJ2-7, with D possibly being TRBD1 (6 bases). The CDR3 has 14 amino acids. V lost 5 bases to trimming and J lost 6 bases, with 17 bases between them. The germline V gene encodes CDR1 MDHEN and CDR2 SYDVKM. The chain's CDR3 is CASSPPTGSSEQYF. The DNA for the CDR3 is TGTGCCAGCAGTCCCCCTACAGGGAGTTCCGAGCAGTACTTC.

This sequence joins TRBV5-1 and TRBJ1-1; D is possibly TRBD1 (6 bases). The germline CDR1 and CDR2 sequences are SGHRS and YFSETQ. The ends were cut back, 4 bases at V and 1 base at J, with 17 bases in the middle. The CDR3 sequence is 16 residues long. The CDR3 here is CASSMGHPFPNTEAFF. The CDR3 nucleotides read TGCGCCAGCAGCATGGGACACCCATTTCCGAACACTGAAGCTTTCTTT.

V and J are TRBV18 and TRBJ1-3; D possibly corresponds to TRBD1 (5 bases). This CDR3 contains 14 residues. Trimming left V 5 bases short and J 1 base short, with 9 bases between. Germline-derived CDR1 and CDR2 are KGHSH and LQKENI. CDR3 nucleotide sequence: TGTGCCAGCTCAGCAGGGAGGTCTGGAAACACCATATATTTT. Translated, it gives CASSAGRSGNTIYF.

The chain combines TRBV2 with TRBJ2-1, with D tentatively TRBD1 (5 bases). Germline V gene lookup returns CDR1 SNHLY and CDR2 FYNNEI. CDR3 length: 13 residues. Trimming removed 5 bases at V and 6 bases at J, with 11 bases between. CDR3 sequence: CASSSLGLNEQFF. The CDR3 DNA reads TGTGCCAGCAGTTCTTTGGGGCTCAATGAGCAGTTCTTC.

The chain links TRBV11-2 to TRBJ2-7; TRBD2 might be the D (7 bases). The CDR3 has 15 residues. The V end lost 0 bases, the J end lost 2 bases, and 11 bases lay between the germline ends. The V gene's germline CDR1 is SGHAT and CDR2 FQNNGV. The CDR3 nucleotides are TGTGCCAGCAGCTTAGACCTAGGGGGGGCCTACGAGCAGTACTTC. It translates to CASSLDLGGAYEQYF.

This chain joins TRBV28 and TRBJ1-1; D is perhaps TRBD1 (6 bases). CDR1 is MDHEN, CDR2 SYDVKM, per germline. Trimming pared 5 bases from V and 11 bases from J, leaving 12 bases between. The CDR3 sequence is 11 residues long. CDR3 bases: TGTGCCAGCAGTGTACAGGGAAGGGCTTTCTTT. This gives the protein CASSVQGRAFF.

The chain uses TRBV19 and TRBJ2-6, with a tentative D call TRBD1 (5 bases). Trimming left V 6 bases short and J 0 bases short, with 9 bases between. The length of the CDR3 is 15 residues. Germline CDR1 and CDR2: LNHDA and SQIVND (reference sequence). CDR3 in DNA: TGTGCCAGTAGCGATCAGGGCTCTGGGGCCAACGTCCTGACTTTC. The encoded protein is CASSDQGSGANVLTF.

V usage is TRBV7-2 and J usage is TRBJ1-5; no definite D call. With 2 bases removed from V and 0 bases from J, the gap between germline ends came to 11 bases. Germline V lookup: CDR1 SGHTA, CDR2 FQGNSA. The CDR3 extends over 16 amino acids. CDR3 nucleotides: TGTGCCAGCAGCTTAACGGGAGAGCCTAGCAATCAGCCCCAGCATTTT. Protein: CASSLTGEPSNQPQHF. Together with reference TRBV7-2 and TRBJ1-5, the CDR3 gives the full variable domain: GAGVSQSPSNKVTEKGKDVELRCDPISGHTALYWYRQSLGQGLEFLIYFQGNSAPDKSGLPSDRFSAERTGGSVSTLTIQRTQQEDSAVYLCASSLTGEPSNQPQHFGDGTRLSIL.

The V gene is TRBV9, the J gene TRBJ1-6; 7 positions match TRBD1. Germline-derived CDR1 and CDR2 are SGDLS and YYNGEE. This CDR3 is built from 12 residues. After removal of 0 bases from V and 13 bases from J, the junction contained 1 base not matched to a gene. The chain's CDR3 is CASSVGQGPLHF. Here the CDR3 DNA reads TGTGCCAGCAGCGTAGGACAGGGTCCCCTCCACTTT.

The rearrangement uses TRBV28 and TRBJ1-1, with 8 bases aligning to TRBD1. Losses at the gene ends were 5 bases for V and 5 bases for J; bases not matched to a gene: 1. Germline V lookup: CDR1 MDHEN, CDR2 SYDVKM. The CDR3 runs to 12 residues. CDR3: CASSNRGTEAFF. CDR3 DNA: TGTGCCAGCAGTAACAGGGGGACTGAAGCTTTCTTT.

This chain uses TRBV10-3 with TRBJ2-2, with D maybe TRBD1 (6 bases). Between the trimmed V and J ends, which lost 11 bases and 3 bases, there was a span of 16 bases. Germline CDR1 is ENHRY and CDR2 is SYGVKD. The CDR3 spans 14 residues. CDR3 nucleotides: TGTGCCGTCTCAGGGGATTGGGACACCGGGGAGCTGTTTTTT. This translates into CAVSGDWDTGELFF.

The CDR3 DNA reads as TGTGCCAGCAGTGGGGGACTGACCTACGAGCAGTACTTC. Protein: CASSGGLTYEQYF. The chain employs TRBV6-2 or TRBV6-3 and TRBJ2-7; D possibly corresponds to TRBD2 (6 bases). The CDR3 consists of 13 residues. CDR1 is MNHEY and CDR2 is SVGEGT in the germline V gene. V lost 5 bases and J lost 2, with 10 bases in between.

As for this clone: This sample includes further DNA sequences coding for the same CDR3. The rearrangement uses TRBV29-1 and TRBJ2-7, with TRBD1 identical over 7 bases. CDR3 size: 10 residues. Germline values: CDR1 SQVTM, CDR2 ANQGSEA. Trimming at V came to 6 bases and at J to 4 bases, leaving 0 bases not matched to a gene. The CDR3 sequence is CSVGQYEQYF. The DNA for the CDR3 is TGCAGCGTGGGACAGTACGAGCAGTACTTC.

The chain combines TRBV9 with TRBJ2-7, with D possibly being TRBD1 (5 bases). CDR3 length: 14 amino acids. CDR1 SGDLS and CDR2 YYNGEE come from the germline V gene. V lost 0 bases, J lost 1 base, and 8 bases lay in between. In DNA form, the CDR3 reads TGTGCCAGCAGCGTAGGCAGGGATTCCTACGAGCAGTACTTC. As protein: CASSVGRDSYEQYF.

The chain links TRBV18 to TRBJ2-1; D is perhaps TRBD1 (6 bases). CDR3 length equals 16 residues. The germline gives CDR1 KGHSH, CDR2 LQKENI. V lost 2 bases and J lost 4, with 15 bases in between. This CDR3 is CASSPISRQAYNEQFF. The CDR3 nucleotides are TGTGCCAGCTCACCAATTTCGAGACAGGCATACAATGAGCAGTTCTTC.

V gene TRBV6-5 combines with J gene TRBJ2-3; 10 positions match TRBD2. Per the germline V gene, CDR1 is MNHEY and CDR2 is SVGAGI. The CDR3 is 13 residues long. The J segment lost 4 bases and the V segment lost 10 bases, leaving 5 bases of the junction unmatched. CDR3 sequence reads: CATRSGGADTQYF. The CDR3 coding sequence is TGTGCCACCAGGAGCGGGGGGGCAGATACGCAGTATTTT.

The chain uses TRBV10-1 and TRBJ1-1, with TRBD1 as a possible D gene (5 bases). Between the trimmed V and J ends, which lost 0 bases and 7 bases, there was a span of 15 bases. CDR1 is WNHNN, CDR2 SYGVQD, per germline (reference sequence). The CDR3 has 15 residues. The CDR3 DNA sequence: TGCGCCAGCAGTGAGTCTAACAGGTTTACGAATGAAGCTTTCTTT. This gives the protein CASSESNRFTNEAFF.

The chain has TRBV11-3 and TRBJ2-3; 8 positions agree with TRBD2. Germline lookup yields CDR1 SGHNT and CDR2 YENEEA. The CDR3 sequence is 17 residues long. With 1 base clipped from V and 3 bases from J, the junction kept 9 bases outside the gene matches. The CDR3 loop is CASSLGALAVGTDTQYF. The CDR3 nucleotides read TGTGCCAGCAGCTTAGGTGCACTAGCGGTTGGGACAGATACGCAGTATTTT.

This clone was seen once. This chain uses TRBV7-3 with TRBJ2-3; D call uncertain. CDR3 length: 14 amino acids. V shed 5 bases and J shed 0 bases, with 9 bases lying between them. Germline CDR1 reads SGHTA; CDR2 reads FQGTGA. The CDR3 sequence: CASSLEPSTDTQYF. The DNA for the CDR3 is TGTGCCAGCAGCCTTGAGCCTAGCACAGATACGCAGTATTTT.

The chain combines TRBV28 with TRBJ2-3; perhaps TRBD2 as D (5 bases). Germline CDR1 is MDHEN and CDR2 is SYDVKM. Trimming left V 8 bases short and J 0 bases short, with 15 bases between. CDR3 length equals 15 residues. The chain's CDR3 is CASGRGDSSTDTQYF. CDR3 bases: TGTGCCAGCGGACGGGGTGACTCTAGCACAGATACGCAGTATTTT.

This sequence joins TRBV6-2 or TRBV6-3 and TRBJ2-7, with D tentatively TRBD1 (5 bases). The V gene's germline CDR1 is MNHEY and CDR2 SVGEGT. The CDR3 spans 14 residues. V was pared by 4 bases and J by 3 bases, with 13 bases between. The CDR3 nucleotides read TGTGCCAGCAGTTCAAGGCAGGGCATCTACGAGCAGTACTTC. It is translated as CASSSRQGIYEQYF.

The chain carries TRBV6-5 and TRBJ2-2; 7 bases fit TRBD1. The J segment lost 4 bases and the V segment lost 6 bases, leaving 5 bases of the junction unmatched. There are 14 residues in the CDR3. Germline CDR1 is MNHEY and CDR2 is SVGAGI. This CDR3 reads CASSLGQFTGELFF. CDR3 sequence (DNA): TGTGCCAGCAGCCTGGGACAGTTCACCGGGGAGCTGTTTTTT.

The genes are TRBV7-2 and TRBJ1-1; D ambiguous. V was shortened by 2 bases and J by 2 bases, with 6 bases between the two germline ends. This CDR3 is 13 amino acids long. In germline, CDR1 is SGHTA, CDR2 FQGNSA. CDR3 DNA sequence: TGTGCCAGCAGCTTATACAGAAACACTGAAGCTTTCTTT. As protein: CASSLYRNTEAFF.

The chain uses TRBV11-3 and TRBJ2-3; TRBD2 aligns across 11 bases. CDR3 length equals 16 residues. In germline, CDR1 is SGHNT, CDR2 YENEEA. The junction had 11 bases not matched to a gene; V was cut back by 7 bases and J by 5 bases. The CDR3 DNA reads TGTGCCAGCACCAGAACTAGCGGGAGAGGCCTAGATACGCAGTATTTT. Protein product: CASTRTSGRGLDTQYF.

V and J are TRBV5-6 and TRBJ2-3, with 9 positions matching TRBD2. The CDR3 is 16 amino acids. CDR1 is SGHDT, CDR2 YYEEEE, per germline. After removal of 2 bases from V and 0 bases from J, the junction contained 4 bases not matched to a gene. The CDR3 bases are TGTGCCAGCAGCTTCCTTAGCGGGAGAAGCACAGATACGCAGTATTTT. This codes for CASSFLSGRSTDTQYF.

This clone was seen more than once but under ten times. The chain employs TRBV19 and TRBJ1-6; 9 bases agree with TRBD1. V gave up 10 bases and J gave up 8 bases; unmatched junction bases: 6. CDR3 length: 13 amino acids. CDR1 LNHDA and CDR2 SQIVND come from the germline V gene (reference sequence). DNA for the CDR3: TGTGCCACCGAGGGACAGGGTGATTCACCCCTCCACTTT. Translated: CATEGQGDSPLHF. The full variable domain, completed using reference TRBV19 and TRBJ1-6, is DGGITQSPKYLFRKEGQNVTLSCEQNLNHDAMYWYRQDPGQGLRLIYYSQIVNDFQKGDIAEGYSVSREKKESFPLTVTSAQKNPTAFYLCATEGQGDSPLHFGNGTRLTVT.

The genes are TRBV10-3 and TRBJ1-2; D remains unclear. Germline V gives CDR1 ENHRY, CDR2 SYGVKD. The CDR3 runs 14 residues. Trimming removed 7 bases from V and 0 bases from J, with 12 bases in between. The DNA for the CDR3 is TGTGCCATCACATCGGTGGAGGCTAACTATGGCTACACCTTC. Amino acid sequence: CAITSVEANYGYTF.

This clone was observed a single time. V usage is TRBV19 and J usage is TRBJ1-3, with D hard to call. Between the trimmed V and J ends, which lost 3 bases and 0 bases, there was a span of 9 bases. The CDR3 is 15 residues long. Per the germline V gene, CDR1 is LNHDA and CDR2 is SQIVND (reference sequence). The CDR3 DNA sequence: TGTGCCAGTAGTATCGCGGGAACCTCTGGAAACACCATATATTTT. It yields the protein CASSIAGTSGNTIYF. Filled out from reference TRBV19 and TRBJ1-3, the complete variable domain reads DGGITQSPKYLFRKEGQNVTLSCEQNLNHDAMYWYRQDPGQGLRLIYYSQIVNDFQKGDIAEGYSVSREKKESFPLTVTSAQKNPTAFYLCASSIAGTSGNTIYFGEGSWLTVV.